This T cell receptor beta chain comes out of a study of shared clonotypes between healthy human individuals. Study results and caveats: Sampling covered nothing but blood. Tissue TCR repertoires likely differ from those found in blood.

Libraries were prepared by immunoSEQ multiplex PCR; TCRdb keeps only in-frame clonotypes and omits some of them. Here the sample spans about 1,900,000 clones, roughly 95% being singletons. This clone was detected only once. The antigen is unknown. Naivety among CD8 cells was defined by CD45RO negativity and positive CCR7 selection, thereby excluding terminally differentiated effector memory CD45RA+ cells. Sequencing was done on a sample of naive CD8+ T cells sorted from blood. The source is a man aged 18 to 35 in good health.

The CDR3 loop reads CASSERAGDYGYTF. For the CDR3, the DNA is TGTGCCAGCAGTGAACGGGCAGGGGACTATGGCTACACCTTC. The chain employs TRBV2 and TRBJ1-2, with a possible D match to TRBD1 (6 bases). CDR1 is SNHLY, CDR2 FYNNEI, per germline. There are 14 residues in the CDR3. V lost 2 bases and J lost 3, with 10 bases in between.